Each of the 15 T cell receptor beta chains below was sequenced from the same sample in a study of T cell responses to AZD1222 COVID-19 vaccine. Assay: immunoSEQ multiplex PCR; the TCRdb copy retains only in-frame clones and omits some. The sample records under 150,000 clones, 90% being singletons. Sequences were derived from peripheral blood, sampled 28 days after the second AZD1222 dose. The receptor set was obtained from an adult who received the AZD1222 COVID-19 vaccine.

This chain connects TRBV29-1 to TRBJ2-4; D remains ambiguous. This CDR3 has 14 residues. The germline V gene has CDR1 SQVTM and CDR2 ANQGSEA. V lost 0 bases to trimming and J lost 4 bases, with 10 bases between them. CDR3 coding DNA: TGCAGCGTTGAAGAAGGGCTGGGGAAAAACATTCAGTACTTC. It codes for CSVEEGLGKNIQYF. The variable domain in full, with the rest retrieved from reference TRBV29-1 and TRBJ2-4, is SAVISQKPSRDICQRGTSLTIQCQVDSQVTMMFWYRQQPGQSLTLIATANQGSEATYESGFVIDKFPISRPNLTFSTLTVSNMSPEDSSIYLCSVEEGLGKNIQYFGAGTRLSVL.

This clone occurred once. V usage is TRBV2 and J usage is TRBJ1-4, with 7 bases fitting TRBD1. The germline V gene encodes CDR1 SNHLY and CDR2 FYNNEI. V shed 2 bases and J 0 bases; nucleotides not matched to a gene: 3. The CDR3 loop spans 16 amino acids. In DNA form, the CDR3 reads TGTGCCAGCAGTGAATGGCAGGGGGCAACTAATGAAAAACTGTTTTTT. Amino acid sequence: CASSEWQGATNEKLFF. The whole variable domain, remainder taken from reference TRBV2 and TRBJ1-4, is EPEVTQTPSHQVTQMGQEVILRCVPISNHLYFYWYRQILGQKVEFLVSFYNNEISEKSEIFDDQFSVERPDGSNFTLKIRSTKLEDSAMYFCASSEWQGATNEKLFFGSGTQLSVL.

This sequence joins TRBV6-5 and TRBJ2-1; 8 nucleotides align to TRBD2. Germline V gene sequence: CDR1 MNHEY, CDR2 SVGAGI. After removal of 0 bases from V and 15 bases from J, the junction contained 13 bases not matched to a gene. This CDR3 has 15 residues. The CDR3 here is CASSYSTLSGTSLFF. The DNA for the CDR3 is TGTGCCAGCAGTTACTCGACGCTTTCCGGGACTAGTTTGTTCTTC.

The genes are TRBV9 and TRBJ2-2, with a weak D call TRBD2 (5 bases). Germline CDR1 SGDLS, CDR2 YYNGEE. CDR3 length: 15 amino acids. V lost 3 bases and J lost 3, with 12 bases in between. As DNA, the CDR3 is TGTGCCAGCAGCGGGTCTATCGGGGACACCGGGGAGCTGTTTTTT. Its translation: CASSGSIGDTGELFF.

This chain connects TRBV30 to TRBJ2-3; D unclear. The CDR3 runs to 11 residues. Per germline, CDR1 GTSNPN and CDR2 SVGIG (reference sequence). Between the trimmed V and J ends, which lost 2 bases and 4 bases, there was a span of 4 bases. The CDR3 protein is CAWSQSDTQYF. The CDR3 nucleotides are TGTGCCTGGAGTCAATCAGATACGCAGTATTTT.

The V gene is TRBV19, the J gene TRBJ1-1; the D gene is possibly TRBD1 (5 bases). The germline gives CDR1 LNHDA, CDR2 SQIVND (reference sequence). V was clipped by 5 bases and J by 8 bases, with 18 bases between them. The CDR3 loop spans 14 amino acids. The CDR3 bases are TGTGCCAGTAGTGTCAAATCGGGGGTCGGGGAAGCTTTCTTT. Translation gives CASSVKSGVGEAFF. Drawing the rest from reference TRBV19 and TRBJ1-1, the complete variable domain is DGGITQSPKYLFRKEGQNVTLSCEQNLNHDAMYWYRQDPGQGLRLIYYSQIVNDFQKGDIAEGYSVSREKKESFPLTVTSAQKNPTAFYLCASSVKSGVGEAFFGQGTRLTVV.

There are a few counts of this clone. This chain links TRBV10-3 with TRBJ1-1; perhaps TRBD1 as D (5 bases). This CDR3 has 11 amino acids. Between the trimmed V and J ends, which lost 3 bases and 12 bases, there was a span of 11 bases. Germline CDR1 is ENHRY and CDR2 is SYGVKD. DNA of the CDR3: TGTGCCATCAGTGAAGGCAGGGATACTTTCTTT. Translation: CAISEGRDTFF.

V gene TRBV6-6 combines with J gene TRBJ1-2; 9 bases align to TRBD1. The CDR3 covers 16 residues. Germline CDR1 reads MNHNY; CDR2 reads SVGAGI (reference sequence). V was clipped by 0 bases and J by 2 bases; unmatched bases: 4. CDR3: CASSYSPGQGNYGYTF. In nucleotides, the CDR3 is TGTGCCAGCAGTTACTCTCCCGGACAGGGGAACTATGGCTACACCTTC.

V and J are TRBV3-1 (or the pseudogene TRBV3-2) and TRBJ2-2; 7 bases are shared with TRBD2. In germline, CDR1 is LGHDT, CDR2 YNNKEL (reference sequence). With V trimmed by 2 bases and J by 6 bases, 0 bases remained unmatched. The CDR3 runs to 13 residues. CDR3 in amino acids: CASSQRGAGELFF. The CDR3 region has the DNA TGTGCCAGCAGCCAACGGGGGGCCGGGGAGCTGTTTTTT.

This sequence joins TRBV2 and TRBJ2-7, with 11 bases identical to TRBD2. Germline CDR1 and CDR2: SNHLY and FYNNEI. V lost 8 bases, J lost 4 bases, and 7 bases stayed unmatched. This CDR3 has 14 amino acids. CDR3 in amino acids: CASHLAGGAYEQYF. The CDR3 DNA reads TGTGCCAGCCATCTAGCGGGAGGAGCTTACGAGCAGTACTTC.

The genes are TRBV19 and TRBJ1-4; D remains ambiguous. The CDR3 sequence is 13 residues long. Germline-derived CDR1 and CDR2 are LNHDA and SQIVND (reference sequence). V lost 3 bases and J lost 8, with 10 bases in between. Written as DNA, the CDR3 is TGTGCCAGTAGTATGTCTAGGGCGGAAAAACTGTTTTTT. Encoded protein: CASSMSRAEKLFF.

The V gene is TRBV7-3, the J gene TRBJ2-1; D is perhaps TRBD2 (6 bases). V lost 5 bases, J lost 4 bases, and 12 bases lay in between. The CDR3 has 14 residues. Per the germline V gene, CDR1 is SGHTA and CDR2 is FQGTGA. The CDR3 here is CASSPTSTYNEQFF. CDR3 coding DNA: TGTGCCAGCAGCCCGACTAGTACTTACAATGAGCAGTTCTTC.

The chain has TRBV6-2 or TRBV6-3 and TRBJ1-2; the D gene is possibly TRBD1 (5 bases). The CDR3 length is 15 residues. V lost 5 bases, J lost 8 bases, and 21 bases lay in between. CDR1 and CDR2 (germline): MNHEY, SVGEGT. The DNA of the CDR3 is TGTGCCAGCAGTCTAGGCCGGGCCTTGGGGGAAGGCTACACCTTC. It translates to CASSLGRALGEGYTF.

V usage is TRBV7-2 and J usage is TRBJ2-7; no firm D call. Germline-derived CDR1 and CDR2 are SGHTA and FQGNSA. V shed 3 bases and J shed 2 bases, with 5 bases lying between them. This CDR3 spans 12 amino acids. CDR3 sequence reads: CASSLLTYEQYF. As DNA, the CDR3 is TGTGCCAGCAGCTTGTTAACCTACGAGCAGTACTTC.

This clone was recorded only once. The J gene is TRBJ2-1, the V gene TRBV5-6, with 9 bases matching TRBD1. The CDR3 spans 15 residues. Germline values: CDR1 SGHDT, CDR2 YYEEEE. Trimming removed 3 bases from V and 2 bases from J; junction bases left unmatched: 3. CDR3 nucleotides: TGTGCCAGCAGCTCGGGGACAGGGCCCTACAATGAGCAGTTCTTC. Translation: CASSSGTGPYNEQFF.